These T cell receptor beta chains were read from a single sample in a study of STAT5B mutations in CD4+ large granular lymphocyte leukemia. Produced via immunoSEQ multiplex PCR; TCRdb's table is partial and in-frame only. The table includes tens of thousands of clones, around 81% detected once. The sequencing sample was made of CD4+ T cells from blood buffy coats. The source is a human donor in good health. Each CDR3 is given with its conserved first and last residue. The D gene is left open where the match is weak. Size values are once, few and many counts, or a class for expanded clones, and some rows have none.

V	size	J	D	CDR3	DNA
TRBV4-1	-	TRBJ2-1	TRBD2	CASSQGRTSVYNEQFF	TGCGCCAGCAGCCAAGGTCGGACTAGCGTCTACAATGAGCAGTTCTTC
TRBV6-4	-	TRBJ2-2	-	CASRARGNTGELFF	TGTGCCAGCAGAGCTAGAGGGAACACCGGGGAGCTGTTTTTT
TRBV5-6	-	TRBJ2-5	-	CASSLDQGTQYF	TGTGCCAGCAGCCTAGACCAGGGGACCCAGTACTTC
TRBV7-8	-	TRBJ2-1	-	CASSFTVLSYNEQFF	TGTGCCAGCAGCTTTACAGTCCTCTCCTACAATGAGCAGTTCTTC
TRBV29-1	-	TRBJ2-7	-	CSVGGPEQYF	TGCAGCGTTGGAGGACCCGAGCAGTACTTC
TRBV28	-	TRBJ2-1	TRBD1	CASSRDSYAYNEQFF	TGTGCCAGCAGTCGGGACAGCTATGCCTACAATGAGCAGTTCTTC
TRBV5-8	-	TRBJ1-2	-	CASSLAPGYGYTF	TGTGCCAGCAGCTTGGCCCCGGGCTATGGCTACACCTTC
TRBV9	-	TRBJ2-1	TRBD2	CASSASGVSAYNEQFF	TGTGCCAGCAGCGCTAGCGGGGTTAGTGCCTACAATGAGCAGTTCTTC
TRBV11-2	-	TRBJ1-2	TRBD1	CASSPLGQGGGYTF	TGTGCCAGCAGCCCCCTGGGGCAGGGGGGAGGCTACACCTTC
TRBV7-2	-	TRBJ1-5	-	CASSFAGYSNQPQHF	TGTGCCAGCAGCTTCGCCGGATATAGCAATCAGCCCCAGCATTTT
TRBV6-4	-	TRBJ1-1	-	CASSADRNTEAFF	TGTGCCAGCAGTGCGGACAGGAACACTGAAGCTTTCTTT
TRBV27	-	TRBJ2-7	TRBD2	CATSGTSGGGAEQYF	TGTGCCACCTCCGGGACTAGCGGGGGTGGGGCCGAGCAGTACTTC
TRBV7-6	-	TRBJ2-1	TRBD2	CASSRLAGGYNEQFF	TGTGCCAGCAGCAGACTAGCGGGAGGGTACAATGAGCAGTTCTTC
TRBV29-1	-	TRBJ2-7	-	CSVVRTDYEQYF	TGCAGCGTTGTTAGGACTGACTACGAGCAGTACTTC
TRBV7-2	-	TRBJ2-2	-	CASSLGSGNTGELFF	TGTGCCAGCAGCTTAGGGTCCGGGAACACCGGGGAGCTGTTTTTT
TRBV9	-	TRBJ1-3	-	CASSVGTGNTIYF	TGTGCCAGCAGCGTAGGAACCGGAAACACCATATATTTT
TRBV2	-	TRBJ1-5	TRBD1	CASSESTGQAKQPQHF	TGTGCCAGCAGTGAGTCTACTGGACAGGCCAAGCAGCCCCAGCATTTT
TRBV14	-	TRBJ2-1	TRBD2	CASRPGLADLSSYNEQFF	TGTGCCAGCAGACCGGGACTAGCGGATCTAAGCTCCTACAATGAGCAGTTCTTC
TRBV29-1	-	TRBJ1-2	-	CSAQGFNGYTF	TGCAGCGCCCAGGGATTTAATGGCTACACCTTC
TRBV6-1	-	TRBJ1-1	-	CASSEMSRLEAFF	TGTGCCAGCAGTGAAATGAGCCGGCTTGAAGCTTTCTTT
TRBV5-1	-	TRBJ2-2	-	CASSLANQELFF	TGCGCCAGCAGCTTGGCCAATCAGGAGCTGTTTTTT
TRBV30	-	TRBJ1-1	-	CAWSPGRVHTEAFF	TGTGCCTGGAGCCCAGGCAGGGTGCACACTGAAGCTTTCTTT
TRBV15	-	TRBJ1-5	-	CATSRDLGEGGQPQHF	TGTGCCACCAGCAGAGACCTGGGGGAGGGCGGTCAGCCCCAGCATTTT
TRBV7-2	-	TRBJ2-7	-	CASSPNSYEQYF	TGTGCCAGCAGCCCAAACAGTTACGAGCAGTACTTC
TRBV5-6	-	TRBJ2-5	TRBD2	CASSSRGAGGETQYF	TGTGCCAGCAGCTCCCGGGGAGCGGGAGGGGAGACCCAGTACTTC
TRBV5-1	-	TRBJ1-1	TRBD1	CASSYRRGPSMNTEAFF	TGCGCCAGCAGCTATAGAAGGGGGCCGAGCATGAACACTGAAGCTTTCTTT
TRBV19	-	TRBJ2-2	TRBD2	CASRGSGSTGELFF	TGTGCCAGTAGGGGTAGCGGGAGCACCGGGGAGCTGTTTTTT
TRBV7-2	-	TRBJ1-5	-	CASSSGGVRSNQPQHF	TGTGCCAGCAGCTCCGGAGGAGTAAGGAGCAATCAGCCCCAGCATTTT
TRBV18	-	TRBJ1-5	TRBD1	CASSWDSDNQPQHF	TGTGCCAGCTCATGGGACAGCGACAATCAGCCCCAGCATTTT
TRBV5-1	-	TRBJ1-2	TRBD1	CASRPGGGDYGYTF	TGCGCCAGCAGGCCAGGGGGAGGGGACTATGGCTACACCTTC
TRBV15	-	TRBJ2-7	-	CATSSLRFYEQYF	TGTGCCACCAGCAGTCTGCGCTTCTACGAGCAGTACTTC
TRBV28	once	TRBJ2-5	TRBD2	CASRRTSRETQYF	TGTGCCAGCAGGAGGACTAGTAGAGAGACCCAGTACTTC
TRBV5-1	-	TRBJ1-2	TRBD1	CASSDGQGGGYTF	TGCGCCAGCAGCGATGGACAGGGGGGGGGCTACACCTTC
TRBV27	-	TRBJ1-1	-	CASRIRTEGAANTEAFF	TGTGCCAGCAGGATACGGACAGAAGGGGCCGCGAACACTGAAGCTTTCTTT
TRBV5-6	-	TRBJ2-3	-	CASSLGVDLDTQYF	TGTGCCAGCAGCTTGGGCGTGGACCTAGATACGCAGTATTTT
TRBV7-2	-	TRBJ2-1	TRBD2	CASRQLAGVRNEQFF	TGTGCCAGCAGACAACTAGCGGGAGTGCGGAATGAGCAGTTCTTC
TRBV10-3	once	TRBJ2-3	-	CAISEGQLTDTQYF	TGTGCCATCAGTGAGGGACAACTCACAGATACGCAGTATTTT
TRBV6-1	-	TRBJ1-2	-	CAIDGYTF	TGTGCGATTGATGGCTACACCTTC
TRBV7-9	once	TRBJ2-7	-	CASSSGQHAGEQYF	TGTGCCAGCAGCTCCGGACAGCACGCGGGCGAGCAGTACTTC
TRBV7-8	-	TRBJ2-5	-	CASSQGPEKETQYF	TGTGCCAGCAGCCAGGGACCTGAAAAAGAGACCCAGTACTTC
TRBV30	-	TRBJ2-1	-	CAWSALLNEQFF	TGTGCCTGGAGTGCCCTCCTCAATGAGCAGTTCTTC